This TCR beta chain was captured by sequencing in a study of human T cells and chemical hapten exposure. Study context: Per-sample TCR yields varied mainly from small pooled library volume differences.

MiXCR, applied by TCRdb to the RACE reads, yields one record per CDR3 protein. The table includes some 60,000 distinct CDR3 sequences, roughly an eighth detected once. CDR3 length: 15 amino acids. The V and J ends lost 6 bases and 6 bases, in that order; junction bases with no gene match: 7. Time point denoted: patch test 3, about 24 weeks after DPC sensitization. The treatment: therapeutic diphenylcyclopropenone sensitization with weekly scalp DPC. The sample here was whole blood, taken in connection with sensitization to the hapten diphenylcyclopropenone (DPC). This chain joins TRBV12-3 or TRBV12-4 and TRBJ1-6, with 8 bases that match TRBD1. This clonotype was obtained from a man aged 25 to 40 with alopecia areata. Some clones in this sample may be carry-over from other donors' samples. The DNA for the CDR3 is TGTGCCAGCAGGGGGAAGGACAGGGTTAATTCACCCCTCCACTTT. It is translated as CASRGKDRVNSPLHF.